Presented here are 4 T cell receptor beta chains from one specimen sequenced in a study of blood T cell repertoires in COVID-19. The protocol was immunoSEQ multiplex PCR, while the TCRdb copy is restricted to in-frame clones and leaves out a portion. The sample yields about 240,000 clones, 75% to 90% seen once. The specimen was peripheral blood. Receptors originate from a man aged 55-75 years who had recovered from COVID-19.

The chain recombines TRBV15 with TRBJ2-1; D is perhaps TRBD1 (5 bases). Germline CDR1 and CDR2: LNHNV and YYDKDF (reference sequence). The CDR3 totals 16 residues. The V end lost 5 bases, the J end lost 4 bases, and 18 bases lay between the germline ends. CDR3 sequence (DNA): TGTGCCACCAGCGCAAGGACATCTACCTTATACAATGAGCAGTTCTTC. This sequence encodes CATSARTSTLYNEQFF.

V gene TRBV6-5 combines with J gene TRBJ1-1, with a tentative D call TRBD1 (5 bases). This CDR3 spans 15 amino acids. V dropped 6 bases and J dropped 4 bases, with 18 bases sitting between them. The V gene's germline CDR1 is MNHEY and CDR2 SVGAGI. The CDR3 is CASSPPWGDATEAFF. Written as DNA, the CDR3 is TGTGCCAGCAGCCCCCCTTGGGGGGATGCCACTGAAGCTTTCTTT.

This chain uses TRBV5-4 with TRBJ1-4; possibly TRBD1 for D (5 bases). The CDR3 is 13 residues long. Trimming removed 4 bases from V and 8 bases from J, with 12 bases in between. Looked up from germline, CDR1 is SGHNT and CDR2 is YYREEE (reference sequence). CDR3 DNA sequence: TGTGCCAGCAGCCGGGAGGGGTACGAAAAACTGTTTTTT. This encodes CASSREGYEKLFF.

The V gene is TRBV24-1, the J gene TRBJ2-3; 12 bases map to TRBD2. J lost 4 bases, V lost 3 bases, and 10 bases had no gene match. Per germline, CDR1 KGHDR and CDR2 SFDVKD. The CDR3 spans 18 residues. The CDR3, as DNA: TGTGCCACCAGTGATGCCACTAGCGGGGGGTCCAGCGCAGATACGCAGTATTTT. This translates into CATSDATSGGSSADTQYF.